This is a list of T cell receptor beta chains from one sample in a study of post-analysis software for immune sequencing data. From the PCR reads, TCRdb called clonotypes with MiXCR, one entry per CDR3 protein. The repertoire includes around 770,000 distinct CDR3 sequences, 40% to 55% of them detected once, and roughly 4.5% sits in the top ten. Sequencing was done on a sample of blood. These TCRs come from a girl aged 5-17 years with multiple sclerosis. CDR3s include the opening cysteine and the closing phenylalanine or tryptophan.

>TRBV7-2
CASSGTPGGQPQHF
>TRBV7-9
CASSPSGTGFGNEQFF
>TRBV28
CASSSTPGQFNQPQHF
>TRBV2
CASGRLGGSYNEQFF
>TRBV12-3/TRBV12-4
CASSFGLGIEQYF
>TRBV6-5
CASTERGRGRGKLFF
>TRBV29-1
CSAGGDLRYF
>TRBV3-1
CASSPRQGSTDTQYF
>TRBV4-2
CASSPSGEAYEQYF
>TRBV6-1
CATLQGLGKNIQYF
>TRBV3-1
CASSQSLPGTSAYNEQFF
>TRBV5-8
CASSPPGLRATFSEQYF
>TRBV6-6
CASSYSGSGSYEQYF
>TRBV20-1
CSARSSGGRASSTDTQYF
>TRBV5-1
CASSLGEAGETQYF